This T cell receptor beta chain was sequenced for a study of T-cell memory formation after mild COVID-19. General study findings and limits: The finding that pre-infection memory included some responding clones suggested that cross-reactive memory joined.

The CDR3 sequence is 16 residues long. CDR1 KGHSH and CDR2 LQKENI come from the germline V gene. The V gene end was trimmed by 1 base and the J gene end by 0 bases; junction bases not matched to a gene: 0. This clonotype occurred a few times. The antigen is not known. One entry per CDR3 protein results from TCRdb running MiXCR on the 5' RACE reads. Of around 200,000 distinct CDR3 sequences listed, about 10% are singletons. This chain joins TRBV18 and TRBJ2-3; TRBD2 matches 11 bases. The receptor comes from a man aged 18 to 29 who had mild COVID-19 (a few samples of this study predate the infection). Cell type and time point are not known. Material for sequencing was PBMCs or a T cell subset sorted from them (not recorded which). As DNA, the CDR3 is TGTGCCAGCTCACCACGACTAGCGGGGAGCACAGATACGCAGTATTTT. This codes for CASSPRLAGSTDTQYF.